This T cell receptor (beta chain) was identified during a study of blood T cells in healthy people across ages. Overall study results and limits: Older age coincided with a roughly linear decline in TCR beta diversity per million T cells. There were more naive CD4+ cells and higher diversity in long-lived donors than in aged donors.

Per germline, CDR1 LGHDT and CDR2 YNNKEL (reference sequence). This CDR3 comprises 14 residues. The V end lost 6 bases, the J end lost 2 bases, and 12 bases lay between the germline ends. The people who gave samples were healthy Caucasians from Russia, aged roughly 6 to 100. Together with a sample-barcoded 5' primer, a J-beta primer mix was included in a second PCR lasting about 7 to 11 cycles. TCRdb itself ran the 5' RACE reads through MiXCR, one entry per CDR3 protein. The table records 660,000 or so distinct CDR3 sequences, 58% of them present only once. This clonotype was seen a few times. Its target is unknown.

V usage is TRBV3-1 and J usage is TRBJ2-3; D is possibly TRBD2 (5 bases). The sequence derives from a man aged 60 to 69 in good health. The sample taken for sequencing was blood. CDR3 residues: CASRSLRDTDTQYF. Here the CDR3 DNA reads TGTGCCAGCAGATCCCTACGGGACACAGATACGCAGTATTTT.